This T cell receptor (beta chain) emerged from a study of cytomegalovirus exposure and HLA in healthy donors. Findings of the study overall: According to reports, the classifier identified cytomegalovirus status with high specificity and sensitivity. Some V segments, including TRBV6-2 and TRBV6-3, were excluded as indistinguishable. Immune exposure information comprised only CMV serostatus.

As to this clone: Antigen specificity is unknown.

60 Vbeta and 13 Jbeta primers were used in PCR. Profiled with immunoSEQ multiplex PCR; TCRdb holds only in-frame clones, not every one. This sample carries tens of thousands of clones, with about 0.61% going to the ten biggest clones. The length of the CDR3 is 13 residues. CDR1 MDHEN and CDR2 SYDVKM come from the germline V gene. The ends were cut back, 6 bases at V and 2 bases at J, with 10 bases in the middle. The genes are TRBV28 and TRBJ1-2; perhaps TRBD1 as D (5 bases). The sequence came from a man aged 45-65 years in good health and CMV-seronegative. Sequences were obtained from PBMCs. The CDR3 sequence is CASSSGQNYGYTF. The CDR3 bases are TGTGCCAGCAGCTCCGGACAAAACTATGGCTACACCTTC.